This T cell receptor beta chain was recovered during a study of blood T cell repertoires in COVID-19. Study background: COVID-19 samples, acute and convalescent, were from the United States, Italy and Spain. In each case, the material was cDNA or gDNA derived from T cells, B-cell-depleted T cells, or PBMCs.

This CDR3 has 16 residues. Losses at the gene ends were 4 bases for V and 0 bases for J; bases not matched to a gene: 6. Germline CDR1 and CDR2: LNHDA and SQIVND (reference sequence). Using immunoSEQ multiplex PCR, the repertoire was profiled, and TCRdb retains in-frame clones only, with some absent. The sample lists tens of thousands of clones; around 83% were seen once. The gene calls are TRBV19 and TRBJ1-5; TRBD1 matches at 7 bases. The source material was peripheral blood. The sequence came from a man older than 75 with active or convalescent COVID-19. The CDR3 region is CASSRDSQSSNQPQHF. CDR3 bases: TGTGCCAGTAGTAGGGACAGTCAGAGTAGCAATCAGCCCCAGCATTTT.